These 27 T cell receptor beta chains were all obtained from the same sample, sequenced in a study of long-term antiretroviral therapy in people with HIV. The authors ran the immunoSEQ assay, v3.0, at survey level. This table comes from immunoSEQ multiplex PCR, and its TCRdb copy is limited to in-frame clones, with some not included. The table shows about 22,000 clones, with roughly 86% occurring only once. Sequenced material: unsorted PBMCs, taken 1.3 years after starting antiretroviral therapy. All receptors derive from a man aged 55 to 70 with HIV.

The V call is TRBV5-4, the J call TRBJ2-2; D gene unclear. The CDR3 covers 12 residues. CDR1 is SGHNT, CDR2 YYREEE, per germline (reference sequence). V lost 5 bases and J 3 bases, leaving 5 bases between the germline ends. In DNA form, the CDR3 reads TGTGCCAGCAGGTGGGACACCGGGGAGCTGTTTTTT. Its protein is CASRWDTGELFF. Using reference TRBV5-4 and TRBJ2-2 for the parts outside the CDR3, the full variable domain is ETGVTQSPTHLIKTRGQQVTLRCSSQSGHNTVSWYQQALGQGPQFIFQYYREEENGRGNFPPRFSGLQFPNYSSELNVNALELDDSALYLCASRWDTGELFFGEGSRLTVL.

The chain employs TRBV2 and TRBJ2-7; D may be TRBD1 (6 bases). There are 14 residues in the CDR3. The V gene's germline CDR1 is SNHLY and CDR2 FYNNEI. The V end lost 6 bases, the J end lost 0 bases, and 12 bases lay between the germline ends. This CDR3 reads CASRTGPSSYEQYF. For the CDR3, the DNA is TGTGCCAGCAGGACAGGCCCTAGCTCCTACGAGCAGTACTTC.

This chain uses TRBV13 with TRBJ2-1, with D possibly matching TRBD1 (6 bases). Looked up from germline, CDR1 is PRHDT and CDR2 is FYEKMQ (reference sequence). CDR3 length: 15 amino acids. V lost 0 bases to trimming and J lost 1 base, with 7 bases between them. The CDR3 reads CASSLGRGSYNEQFF. CDR3 nucleotides: TGTGCCAGCAGCTTAGGCAGGGGATCCTACAATGAGCAGTTCTTC.

The CDR3 sequence is CSLRVMGGYTF. For the CDR3, the DNA is TGCAGCCTCAGGGTAATGGGAGGCTACACCTTC. This chain connects TRBV29-1 to TRBJ1-2; the D gene is possibly TRBD1 (5 bases). The V end lost 8 bases, the J end lost 8 bases, and 15 bases lay between the germline ends. CDR3 length: 11 residues. Germline CDR1 and CDR2: SQVTM and ANQGSEA.

The rearrangement uses TRBV5-4 and TRBJ2-5, with D perhaps TRBD2 (6 bases). CDR3 length equals 13 residues. CDR1 is SGHNT and CDR2 is YYREEE in the germline V gene (reference sequence). Deletions cut 7 bases from V and 4 bases from J, with 14 bases between. As DNA, the CDR3 is TGTGCCAGCGGGGGGATAGGCGGAGAGACCCAGTACTTC. Its translation: CASGGIGGETQYF.

The chain is built from TRBV11-1 and TRBJ2-3; 12 nucleotides line up with TRBD2. There are 16 residues in the CDR3. Looked up from germline, CDR1 is SGHAT and CDR2 is FQDESV (reference sequence). V trimming: 2 bases; J trimming: 6 bases; junction bases outside the gene matches: 6. The CDR3: CASSLRLAGGPDTQYF. The CDR3 bases are TGTGCCAGCAGCTTAAGGCTAGCGGGGGGGCCTGATACGCAGTATTTT. The complete variable domain, with remaining parts taken from reference TRBV11-1 and TRBJ2-3, reads EAEVAQSPRYKITEKSQAVAFWCDPISGHATLYWYRQILGQGPELLVQFQDESVVDDSQLPKDRFSAERLKGVDSTLKIQPAELGDSAMYLCASSLRLAGGPDTQYFGPGTRLTVL.

This clone came up once. The chain is built from TRBV30 and TRBJ1-2; TRBD1 matches 8 bases. The trim removed 3 bases at V and 3 bases at J, leaving 6 bases unmatched. This CDR3 is built from 14 residues. The germline gives CDR1 GTSNPN, CDR2 SVGIG (reference sequence). The CDR3 nucleotides read TGTGCCTGGAGGATGGCAGGGGGCGACTATGGCTACACCTTC. This sequence encodes CAWRMAGGDYGYTF.

CDR3 nucleotide sequence: TGTGCCATCAGTGGAACAGGGTTCGGAAACACCATATATTTT. Its translation is CAISGTGFGNTIYF. The rearrangement uses TRBV10-3 and TRBJ1-3; possible D gene TRBD1, 6 bases. Germline V CDR1 and CDR2: ENHRY, SYGVKD. Deletions cut 4 bases from V and 4 bases from J, with 11 bases between. The CDR3 is made up of 14 amino acids.

This rearrangement joins TRBV30 to TRBJ1-2; D is perhaps TRBD1 (5 bases). Germline V gives CDR1 GTSNPN, CDR2 SVGIG (reference sequence). V dropped 2 bases and J dropped 4 bases, with 14 bases sitting between them. The CDR3 covers 14 residues. CDR3: CAWSRDGDSYGYTF. CDR3 DNA: TGTGCCTGGAGTAGGGACGGAGATTCCTATGGCTACACCTTC.

The chain couples TRBV7-9 to TRBJ2-2; D is possibly TRBD2 (6 bases). The CDR3 is made up of 15 amino acids. The germline gives CDR1 SEHNR, CDR2 FQNEAQ (reference sequence). V lost 8 bases and J lost 2, with 15 bases in between. The CDR3 here is CASGPMGGNTGELFF. The CDR3 nucleotides are TGTGCCAGCGGCCCTATGGGGGGTAACACCGGGGAGCTGTTTTTT.

The CDR3 DNA reads TGCAGCGTTGTGTCTAGCCTGGATTACGAGCAGTACTTC. Translating gives CSVVSSLDYEQYF. The rearrangement joins TRBV29-1 to TRBJ2-7; D may be TRBD2 (5 bases). Germline loops: CDR1 SQVTM, CDR2 ANQGSEA. This CDR3 has 13 amino acids. Trimming left V 4 bases short and J 4 bases short, with 14 bases between.

V and J are TRBV30 and TRBJ1-1; D ambiguous. Trimming removed 3 bases from V and 0 bases from J, with 8 bases in between. The CDR3 consists of 13 residues. Germline CDR1 reads GTSNPN; CDR2 reads SVGIG (reference sequence). The CDR3 nucleotides read TGTGCCTGGAGCTCGACGGTGAACACTGAAGCTTTCTTT. Amino acids: CAWSSTVNTEAFF.

Comment on this clone: At the DNA level, this CDR3 is encoded by other sequences in the same sample as well. The chain carries TRBV5-1 and TRBJ2-3; no firm D call. V lost 0 bases and J lost 3, with 5 bases in between. CDR1 and CDR2 from the germline V gene are SGHRS and YFSETQ. The CDR3 extends over 13 amino acids. This CDR3 is CASSLGGTDTQYF. DNA of the CDR3: TGCGCCAGCAGCTTGGGGGGAACAGATACGCAGTATTTT.

The chain combines TRBV6-6 with TRBJ2-1, with D possibly TRBD2 on 6 matching bases. The CDR3 loop spans 16 amino acids. Germline CDR1 is MNHNY and CDR2 is SVGAGI (reference sequence). The V end was cut by 7 bases, the J end by 2 bases, with 18 bases between. The CDR3 sequence is CASTLHGGLAYNEQFF. DNA of the CDR3: TGTGCCAGCACTCTCCACGGGGGTCTCGCCTACAATGAGCAGTTCTTC.

This chain connects TRBV5-1 to TRBJ2-2, with 8 bases that match TRBD1. CDR3 length equals 17 residues. Trimming cost V 1 base and J 2 bases; bases outside gene matches: 7. Germline CDR1 is SGHRS and CDR2 is YFSETQ. CDR3 bases: TGCGCCAGCAGCTTGTTTTTGGGGACAGGAAACACCGGGGAGCTGTTTTTT. Translation gives CASSLFLGTGNTGELFF. The full variable domain, completed using reference TRBV5-1 and TRBJ2-2, is KAGVTQTPRYLIKTRGQQVTLSCSPISGHRSVSWYQQTPGQGLQFLFEYFSETQRNKGNFPGRFSGRQFSNSRSEMNVSTLELGDSALYLCASSLFLGTGNTGELFFGEGSRLTVL.

The V and J genes are TRBV5-1 and TRBJ2-1, with unresolved D. V lost 0 bases and J lost 9, with 10 bases in between. Germline lookup yields CDR1 SGHRS and CDR2 YFSETQ. CDR3 length: 13 residues. CDR3 region: CASSLDPSGEQFF. CDR3 in DNA: TGCGCCAGCAGCTTGGACCCGTCGGGTGAGCAGTTCTTC.

The gene calls are TRBV5-1 and TRBJ2-5, with D possibly matching TRBD2 (5 bases). The V gene lost 5 bases and the J gene lost 3 bases, with 11 bases spanning the gap. There are 13 residues in the CDR3. Per germline, CDR1 SGHRS and CDR2 YFSETQ. CDR3 loop: CASSSGSEETQYF. Written as DNA, the CDR3 is TGCGCCAGCAGTTCGGGGTCCGAAGAGACCCAGTACTTC.

The rearrangement links TRBV4-1 to TRBJ2-7, with D tentatively TRBD1 (5 bases). The CDR3 extends over 19 amino acids. Germline lookup yields CDR1 MGHRA and CDR2 YSYEKL. V was pared by 1 base and J by 2 bases, with 24 bases between. The CDR3 sequence: CASSQVLDTEASPAYEQYF. The DNA for the CDR3 is TGCGCCAGCAGCCAAGTTTTGGACACCGAGGCGTCCCCGGCCTACGAGCAGTACTTC.

The gene calls are TRBV7-8 and TRBJ2-7, with 9 bases identical to TRBD2. The length of the CDR3 is 14 residues. The V segment lost 8 bases and the J segment 9 bases; nucleotides outside the gene matches: 14. Germline V gene data show CDR1 as SGHVS and CDR2 as FQNEAQ. CDR3 in amino acids: CASYPGTSLSGQYF. Here the CDR3 DNA reads TGTGCCAGCTATCCGGGGACTAGCTTGAGTGGGCAGTACTTC.

The gene calls are TRBV5-4 and TRBJ2-1; D is uncertain. From germline, CDR1 is SGHNT and CDR2 YYREEE (reference sequence). This CDR3 region has 15 residues. V was pared by 4 bases and J by 5 bases, with 16 bases between. The CDR3 bases are TGTGCCAGCAGCCCCCCCGGTCGGACGGACAATGAGCAGTTCTTC. Amino acid sequence: CASSPPGRTDNEQFF.

The rearrangement uses TRBV25-1 and TRBJ1-2; perhaps TRBD1 as D (6 bases). Trimming cost V 3 bases and J 6 bases, with 17 bases left between them. Germline values: CDR1 MGHDK, CDR2 SYGVNS. The CDR3 covers 15 residues. CDR3 loop: CASSDGRRGVDGYTF. The CDR3 DNA sequence: TGTGCCAGCAGTGACGGCAGGAGGGGGGTCGATGGCTACACCTTC.

The chain carries TRBV7-9 and TRBJ2-5, with TRBD2 matching over 8 bases. Trimming removed 3 bases from V and 5 bases from J; junction bases left unmatched: 11. From germline, CDR1 is SEHNR and CDR2 FQNEAQ (reference sequence). This CDR3 region has 16 residues. Written as DNA, the CDR3 is TGTGCCAGCAGCTTGGGGGTTGCGGGGGGTTTCGAGACCCAGTACTTC. Translation: CASSLGVAGGFETQYF.

The rearrangement links TRBV7-2 to TRBJ2-7; 11 positions agree with TRBD1. CDR3 length: 16 amino acids. The J segment lost 4 bases and the V segment lost 2 bases, leaving 7 bases of the junction unmatched. Looked up from germline, CDR1 is SGHTA and CDR2 is FQGNSA. This chain's CDR3 is CASSLLGGTGGYEQYF. The CDR3, as DNA: TGTGCCAGCAGCTTACTTGGAGGGACAGGGGGGTACGAGCAGTACTTC.

The chain employs TRBV2 and TRBJ1-2; no clear D. The V gene's germline CDR1 is SNHLY and CDR2 FYNNEI. The length of the CDR3 is 16 residues. Deletions cut 3 bases from V and 7 bases from J, with 21 bases between. In nucleotides, the CDR3 is TGTGCCAGCAGTGATGGTTCCATCCCCCGGTCCGGTGGCTACACCTTC. This sequence encodes CASSDGSIPRSGGYTF.

This chain uses TRBV18 with TRBJ1-6; 7 nucleotides agree with TRBD1. This CDR3 comprises 15 residues. Trimming cost V 3 bases and J 6 bases; bases outside gene matches: 5. The germline CDR1 and CDR2 sequences are KGHSH and LQKENI. The DNA for the CDR3 is TGTGCCAGCTCACCTCCGGGACAGCCTAATTCACCCCTCCACTTT. Translation gives CASSPPGQPNSPLHF.

The J gene is TRBJ1-6, the V gene TRBV7-9; D is undetermined. This CDR3 spans 12 amino acids. The V end lost 4 bases, the J end lost 9 bases, and 7 bases lay between the germline ends. Per germline, CDR1 SEHNR and CDR2 FQNEAQ (reference sequence). The CDR3 region is CASSSEVSPLHF. In nucleotides, the CDR3 is TGTGCCAGCAGCTCGGAGGTTTCACCCCTCCACTTT.

This chain uses TRBV5-1 with TRBJ1-2, with a weak D call TRBD1 (5 bases). The CDR3 covers 14 residues. V lost 4 bases to trimming and J lost 2 bases, with 12 bases between them. Germline V gene lookup returns CDR1 SGHRS and CDR2 YFSETQ. In nucleotides, the CDR3 is TGCGCCAGCAGCCCCGGGACCGGGAACTATGGCTACACCTTC. Translating gives CASSPGTGNYGYTF.